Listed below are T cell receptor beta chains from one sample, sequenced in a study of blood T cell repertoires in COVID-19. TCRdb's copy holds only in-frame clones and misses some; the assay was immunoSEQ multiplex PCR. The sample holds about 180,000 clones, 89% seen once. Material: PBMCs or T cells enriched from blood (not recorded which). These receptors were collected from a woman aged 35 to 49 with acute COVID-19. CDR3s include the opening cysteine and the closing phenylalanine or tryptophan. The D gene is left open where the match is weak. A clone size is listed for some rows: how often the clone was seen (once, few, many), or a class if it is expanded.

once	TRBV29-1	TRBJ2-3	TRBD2	TGCAGCGTTGTTCTAGCGGGGGCCTTAGATACGCAGTATTTT	CSVVLAGALDTQYF
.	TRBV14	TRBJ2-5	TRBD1	TGTGCCAGCAGCCCCAGCAGGGGGATTGGAGAGACCCAGTACTTC	CASSPSRGIGETQYF
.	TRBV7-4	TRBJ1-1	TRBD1	TGTGCCAGCAGCTTAGCAAGGGACAGGGAGGAGGCGAACACTGAAGCTTTCTTT	CASSLARDREEANTEAFF
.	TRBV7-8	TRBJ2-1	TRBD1	TGTGCCATCCAGGGGGCGTCGGCTTCGGGTGAGCAGTTCTTC	CAIQGASASGEQFF
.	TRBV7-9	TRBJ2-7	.	TGTGCCAGCGCCTCCCCAGGGTCGAGCTCCTACGAGCAGTACTTC	CASASPGSSSYEQYF
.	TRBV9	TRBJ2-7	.	TGTGCCAGCAGCGTAGGAGGGACAACCTCCTACGAGCAGTACTTC	CASSVGGTTSYEQYF
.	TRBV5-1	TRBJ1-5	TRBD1	TGCGCCAGCAGGACAGGGGACAATCAGCCCCAGCATTTT	CASRTGDNQPQHF
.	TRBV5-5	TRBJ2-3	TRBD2	TGTGCCAGCAGCCAACTGACTAGCGCGACAGATACGCAGTATTTT	CASSQLTSATDTQYF
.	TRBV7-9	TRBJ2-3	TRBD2	TGTGCCAGCAGCCCCCGGGCCGGGACTAGCGGAACAGATACGCAGTATTTT	CASSPRAGTSGTDTQYF
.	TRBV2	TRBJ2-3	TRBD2	TGTGCCAGCAGTCCAATTAGCGGGGGGTTGACAGATACGCAGTATTTT	CASSPISGGLTDTQYF
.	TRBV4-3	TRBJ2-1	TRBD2	TGCGCCAGCAGCCCAACTAGCGGGTATAATGAGCAGTTCTTC	CASSPTSGYNEQFF
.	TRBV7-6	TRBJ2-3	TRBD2	TGTGCCAGCAGCTCGGATAGCGGGAGGGAGGGATTTACGCAGTATTTT	CASSSDSGREGFTQYF
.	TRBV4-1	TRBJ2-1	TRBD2	TGCGCCAGCAGCCAAGTAGGGACTAGCCTTAATGAGCAGTTCTTC	CASSQVGTSLNEQFF
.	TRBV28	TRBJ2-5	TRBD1	TGTGCCAGCAGTATACCAGGGACAGCAAAAGAGACCCAGTACTTC	CASSIPGTAKETQYF
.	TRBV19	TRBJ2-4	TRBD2	TGTGCCAGTAGTATAGATCACCCCCAGACTAGCGGGGGCCAAAACATTCAGTACTTC	CASSIDHPQTSGGQNIQYF
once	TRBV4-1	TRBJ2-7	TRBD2	TGCGCCAGCAGCCAATCCGGGACTAGCGGGGGAGGCTACGAGCAGTACTTC	CASSQSGTSGGGYEQYF
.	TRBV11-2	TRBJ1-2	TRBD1	TGTGCCAGCAGCAAATGGGACAGGGTGGAGAATGGCTACACCTTC	CASSKWDRVENGYTF
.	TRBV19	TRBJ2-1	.	TGTGCCAGTAGTGCGGTGGGGCAGGGGAGAAAGCAGTTCTTC	CASSAVGQGRKQFF
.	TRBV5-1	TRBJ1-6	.	TGCGCCAGCAGCTTGAGTCAGGGTGGGAATTCACCCCTCCACTTT	CASSLSQGGNSPLHF
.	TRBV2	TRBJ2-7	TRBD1	TGTGCCAGCAGTGACGGGGACAGGGAGTACGAGCAGTACTTC	CASSDGDREYEQYF
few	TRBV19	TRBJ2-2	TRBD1	TGTGCCAGTAGTAAGGGACAGCAGAACACCGGGGAGCTGTTTTTT	CASSKGQQNTGELFF
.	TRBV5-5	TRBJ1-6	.	TGTGCCAGCAGCTTGAGTGGACAGACTGATTCACCCCTCCACTTT	CASSLSGQTDSPLHF
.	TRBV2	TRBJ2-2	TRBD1	TGTGCCAGCAGCCAGGACAGGGTGAACACCGGGGAGCTGTTTTTT	CASSQDRVNTGELFF
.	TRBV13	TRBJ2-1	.	TGTGCCAGCAGCTTATCGACGGAGTGGAATGAGCAGTTCTTC	CASSLSTEWNEQFF
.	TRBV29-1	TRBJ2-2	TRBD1	TGCAGCGCCGGGACAGGCACCGGGGAGCTGTTTTTT	CSAGTGTGELFF
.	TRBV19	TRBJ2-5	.	TGTGCCAGTAGTATCACAGGGATAGAGACCCAGTACTTC	CASSITGIETQYF
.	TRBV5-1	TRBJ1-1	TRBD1	TGCGCCAGCAGCTTGGTTGGTAGGACAGGGAAGAACACTGAAGCTTTCTTT	CASSLVGRTGKNTEAFF
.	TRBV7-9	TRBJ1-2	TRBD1	TGTGCCAGCAGCTTAACAGGGGACTATGGCTACACCTTC	CASSLTGDYGYTF
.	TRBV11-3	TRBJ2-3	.	TGTGCCAGCAGCTTAGATGGGGGGGCCGTGGAGAATACGCAGTATTTT	CASSLDGGAVENTQYF